These 10 T cell receptor beta chains were all obtained from the same sample, sequenced in a study of CD8 T cells in Susac syndrome. Reverse transcription of about 0.5 to 1 ug RNA was performed with random hexamers. TCRdb reanalysed the immunoSEQ multiplex PCR reads using MiXCR and keeps one entry per CDR3 protein. The data contain roughly 44,000 distinct CDR3 sequences, roughly 93% of them singletons. The sample was CD8+ T cells from PBMCs. These TCRs come from a human donor in good health.

This chain uses TRBV13 with TRBJ2-5; TRBD1 agrees at 7 bases. The CDR3 covers 13 residues. Germline values: CDR1 PRHDT, CDR2 FYEKMQ (reference sequence). V was clipped by 4 bases and J by 3 bases; unmatched bases: 2. The CDR3 region has the DNA TGTGCCAGCAGCTCCGGACAGGAAGAGACCCAGTACTTC. Amino acid sequence: CASSSGQEETQYF.

This rearrangement joins TRBV28 to TRBJ2-5; TRBD2 matches 8 bases. Germline assignment: CDR1 MDHEN and CDR2 SYDVKM. The V segment lost 3 bases and the J segment 2 bases; nucleotides outside the gene matches: 11. This CDR3 has 17 amino acids. The CDR3 protein is CASSFPETSATQETQYF. The CDR3 DNA follows: TGTGCCAGCAGTTTCCCGGAGACTAGCGCCACTCAAGAGACCCAGTACTTC.

CDR3 coding DNA: TGTGCCAGCGCGCCTGGAGGGCAAGAGACCCAGTACTTC. Translation: CASAPGGQETQYF. The chain carries TRBV9 and TRBJ2-5; a possible D gene is TRBD2 (6 bases). The CDR3 has 13 amino acids. V lost 7 bases and J lost 2, with 12 bases in between. Per the germline V gene, CDR1 is SGDLS and CDR2 is YYNGEE. Variable domain in full (rest from reference TRBV9 and TRBJ2-5): DSGVTQTPKHLITATGQRVTLRCSPRSGDLSVYWYQQSLDQGLQFLIQYYNGEERAKGNILERFSAQQFPDLHSELNLSSLELGDSALYFCASAPGGQETQYFGPGTRLLVL.

The CDR3 here is CSARPPGYNEQFF. The CDR3 DNA reads as TGCAGTGCTAGACCCCCCGGCTACAATGAGCAGTTCTTC. V gene TRBV20-1 combines with J gene TRBJ2-1; D gene ambiguous. V was pared by 2 bases and J by 3 bases, with 8 bases between. The CDR3 extends over 13 amino acids. Looked up from germline, CDR1 is DFQATT and CDR2 is SNEGSKA (reference sequence).

The V gene is TRBV2, the J gene TRBJ2-1, with 10 nucleotides matching TRBD2. Germline V gene lookup returns CDR1 SNHLY and CDR2 FYNNEI. CDR3 length: 17 amino acids. Trimming at V came to 2 bases and at J to 5 bases, leaving 9 bases not matched to a gene. CDR3 sequence reads: CASSETTPGLAHNEQFF. The CDR3, as DNA: TGTGCCAGCAGTGAAACAACTCCGGGACTAGCGCACAATGAGCAGTTCTTC.

V usage is TRBV19 and J usage is TRBJ2-2; D remains ambiguous. Germline loops: CDR1 LNHDA, CDR2 SQIVND (reference sequence). The CDR3 has 12 residues. Trimming pared 5 bases from V and 6 bases from J, leaving 7 bases between. The chain's CDR3 is CASSLQSGELFF. CDR3 DNA: TGTGCCAGTAGTCTGCAGTCCGGGGAGCTGTTTTTT.

V gene TRBV27 combines with J gene TRBJ2-7, with D uncertain. The length of the CDR3 is 16 residues. V was cut by 1 base and J by 0 bases, with 13 bases left in between. CDR1 MNHEY and CDR2 SMNVEV come from the germline V gene (reference sequence). The CDR3 coding sequence is TGTGCCAGCAGTTTATACGGCTCTTCGAGCTCCTACGAGCAGTACTTC. The encoded protein is CASSLYGSSSSYEQYF.

The chain links TRBV9 to TRBJ2-3, with D possibly being TRBD2 (5 bases). This CDR3 spans 14 amino acids. Germline V gene sequence: CDR1 SGDLS, CDR2 YYNGEE. The V end lost 3 bases, the J end lost 6 bases, and 14 bases lay between the germline ends. This chain's CDR3 is CASSAWSGEDTQYF. CDR3 DNA sequence: TGTGCCAGCAGCGCCTGGAGTGGGGAGGATACGCAGTATTTT.

The rearrangement joins TRBV9 to TRBJ2-7, with D perhaps TRBD1 or TRBD2 (5 bases each). Germline CDR1 is SGDLS and CDR2 is YYNGEE. The CDR3 is 15 amino acids. Trimming took 3 bases from V and 2 from J, leaving 15 bases between them. Here the CDR3 reads CASSGETGAAYEQYF. Here the CDR3 DNA reads TGTGCCAGCAGCGGCGAAACCGGGGCCGCCTACGAGCAGTACTTC.

The rearrangement uses TRBV28 and TRBJ1-1; possible D gene TRBD1, 6 bases. V shed 6 bases and J shed 4 bases, with 6 bases lying between them. CDR3 length: 11 residues. The V gene's germline CDR1 is MDHEN and CDR2 SYDVKM. The CDR3 DNA reads TGTGCCAGCAGGACAGGCACTGAAGCTTTCTTT. It specifies CASRTGTEAFF.